A single sample is the source of the 29 T cell receptor beta chains below, sequenced in a study of regulatory T cells in long-lasting Graves disease. Arm-PCR of CDR3 regions with iRepertoire HTBI primers generated TCR beta libraries. TCRdb processed the multiplex PCR reads anew with MiXCR; each CDR3 protein has one entry. This table holds more than 450,000 distinct CDR3 sequences, 15% to 20% found once. As to time point: newly diagnosed GD, antithyroid drugs for less than 3 months. The TCR library was prepared using RNA isolated from PBMCs. These same records also appear under a second study, on T cells in Graves' hyperthyroidism and ophthalmopathy.

Sequences were derived from peripheral blood mononuclear cells (PBMCs), sampled at new diagnosis, from a patient treated with antithyroid drugs. The source is a middle-aged man with Graves disease.

This clonotype was counted ten times or more. The genes are TRBV28 and TRBJ2-5, with 7 bases identical to TRBD1. J lost 5 bases, V lost 8 bases, and 5 bases had no gene match. The CDR3 runs 12 residues. Looked up from germline, CDR1 is MDHEN and CDR2 is SYDVKM. CDR3 in DNA: TGTGCCAGCCACAGGGGACGGGAGACCCAGTACTTC. This sequence encodes CASHRGRETQYF.

Concerning this clonotype: This could be a read error, since a much larger clone is one nucleotide away. The chain combines TRBV7-2 with TRBJ2-7; 7 bases match TRBD1. This CDR3 has 13 amino acids. CDR1 and CDR2 (germline): SGHTA, FQGNSA. The CDR3 DNA sequence: TGTGCCAGCAGCCGGGACAGACCCTACGAGCGGTACTTC. This encodes CASSRDRPYERYF.

This clonotype was observed at least ten times. This rearrangement joins TRBV12-3 or TRBV12-4 to TRBJ1-1, with D possibly TRBD1 on 6 matching bases. The length of the CDR3 is 17 residues. Trimming cost V 0 bases and J 1 base, with 15 bases left between them. The CDR3 DNA is TGTGCCAGCAGTTTAGCCGGGGGCCTGGGTGGGAACACTGAAGCTTTCTTT. The encoded protein is CASSLAGGLGGNTEAFF.

This clonotype appeared a few times. The rearrangement joins TRBV6-5 to TRBJ1-1; D uncertain. Germline lookup yields CDR1 MNHEY and CDR2 SVGAGI. V shed 4 bases and J shed 1 base, with 10 bases lying between them. The CDR3 is 14 amino acids. The CDR3 region is CASSLRTTNTEAFF. CDR3 in DNA: TGTGCCAGCAGTTTAAGAACGACGAACACTGAAGCTTTCTTT.

This clonotype has a handful of counts. The gene calls are TRBV20-1 and TRBJ2-3; TRBD2 matches at 14 bases. There are 19 residues in the CDR3. Germline lookup yields CDR1 DFQATT and CDR2 SNEGSKA (reference sequence). With 6 bases clipped from V and 0 bases from J, the junction kept 14 bases outside the gene matches. The CDR3 loop is CSAASAGTSGSFSTDTQYF. DNA for the CDR3: TGCAGTGCCGCGTCGGCCGGGACTAGCGGGAGCTTTAGCACAGATACGCAGTATTTT.

This clonotype was counted a few times. The rearrangement links TRBV29-1 to TRBJ2-7; 7 nucleotides align to TRBD1. The germline V gene has CDR1 SQVTM and CDR2 ANQGSEA. CDR3 size: 13 residues. V gave up 7 bases and J gave up 7 bases; unmatched junction bases: 13. CDR3 sequence (DNA): TGCAGCGCACGATACAGGGGTTCGGGTGAGCAGTACTTC. It translates to CSARYRGSGEQYF.

The rearrangement links TRBV3-1 to TRBJ2-7, with TRBD2 matching 11 bases. V was clipped by 0 bases and J by 7 bases; unmatched bases: 5. Germline values: CDR1 LGHDT, CDR2 YNNKEL (reference sequence). This CDR3 has 15 residues. The DNA for the CDR3 is TGTGCCAGCAGCCAAGAACTAGCGGGAGAGAGAGAGCAGTACTTC. Protein sequence: CASSQELAGEREQYF.

This clonotype was recorded at least ten times. The V gene is TRBV6-5, the J gene TRBJ2-2; 10 nucleotides agree with TRBD1. The CDR3 is 17 amino acids. Germline CDR1 MNHEY, CDR2 SVGAGI. Trimming at V came to 4 bases and at J to 7 bases, leaving 12 bases not matched to a gene. CDR3 DNA sequence: TGTGCCAGCAGTTCACCATTGACAGGGGGCTTGTTCGGGGAGCTGTTTTTT. It codes for CASSSPLTGGLFGELFF.

This clonotype was found many times. This chain uses TRBV2 with TRBJ2-1; TRBD2 matches 8 bases. Trimming removed 3 bases from V and 12 bases from J; junction bases left unmatched: 7. This CDR3 is built from 13 residues. Looked up from germline, CDR1 is SNHLY and CDR2 is FYNNEI. CDR3: CASSDLLAGRQFF. CDR3 bases: TGTGCCAGCAGTGATCTGCTAGCGGGCCGGCAGTTCTTC.

This clonotype was detected ten times or more. The chain links TRBV7-2 to TRBJ1-1, with D uncertain. The germline CDR1 and CDR2 sequences are SGHTA and FQGNSA. The CDR3 runs 15 residues. With 3 bases removed from V and 6 bases from J, the gap between germline ends came to 17 bases. The CDR3 coding sequence is TGTGCCAGCAGCTTGAATCGAGTATCGATTGCTGAAGCTTTCTTT. Protein product: CASSLNRVSIAEAFF.

In its sample, this clonotype was seen once. The J gene is TRBJ1-2, the V gene TRBV12-5, with D possibly being TRBD1 (6 bases). There are 17 residues in the CDR3. Germline lookup yields CDR1 LGHNT and CDR2 FRNRAP. V lost 0 bases and J 7 bases, leaving 21 bases between the germline ends. The CDR3 protein is CASGLVPAGDYFGGYTF. The CDR3 coding sequence is TGTGCTAGTGGTTTGGTACCGGCAGGGGACTATTTCGGTGGCTACACCTTC.

This clonotype was picked up a small number of times. This chain connects TRBV30 to TRBJ2-7, with 11 bases aligning to TRBD1. This CDR3 is built from 16 residues. J lost 5 bases, V lost 4 bases, and 13 bases had no gene match. CDR1 is GTSNPN and CDR2 is SVGIG in the germline V gene (reference sequence). For the CDR3, the DNA is TGTGCCTGGAATATGGGACAGGGGGTCGCTAGGAACGAGCAGTACTTC. This sequence encodes CAWNMGQGVARNEQYF.

V is TRBV28 and J is TRBJ2-4, with TRBD2 identical over 7 bases. J was trimmed by 7 bases and V by 6 bases; bases with no gene match: 9. Germline CDR1 MDHEN, CDR2 SYDVKM. There are 14 residues in the CDR3. CDR3 protein: CASRRDYYRNIQYF. CDR3 in DNA: TGTGCCAGCAGGAGGGACTACTATCGCAACATTCAGTACTTC.

A remark on this clonotype: A much larger clone lies one base from this, so it may be a read error. The V call is TRBV5-1, the J call TRBJ2-5; TRBD2 aligns across 12 bases. The J call may be incorrect, as the DNA end agrees better with TRBJ2-1. The CDR3 extends over 17 amino acids. CDR1 and CDR2 (germline): SGHRS, YFSETQ. This CDR3 reads CASSEQTSGSWRNEQFF. For the CDR3, the DNA is TGCGCCAGCAGCGAACAGACTAGCGGGAGTTGGCGCAATGAGCAGTTCTTC.

This clonotype was counted once. Since a far larger clone is one base different, this is likely a read error. The chain is built from TRBV11-2 and TRBJ2-1, with 9 bases lining up with TRBD2. The CDR3 is 14 amino acids. Germline CDR1 and CDR2: SGHAT and FQNNGV. The V and J ends lost 6 bases and 9 bases, in that order; junction bases with no gene match: 9. Written as DNA, the CDR3 is TGTGCCAGCAGTTCGGGACTAGCAGATCGTGAGCAGTTCTTC. It translates to CASSSGLADREQFF.

This clonotype was observed a handful of times. This chain uses TRBV20-1 with TRBJ1-5; D is undetermined. Between the trimmed V and J ends, which lost 6 bases and 4 bases, there was a span of 7 bases. This CDR3 has 11 residues. Looked up from germline, CDR1 is DFQATT and CDR2 is SNEGSKA (reference sequence). CDR3 sequence: CSAVYNQPQHF. The CDR3, as DNA: TGCAGTGCCGTGTATAATCAGCCCCAGCATTTT.

The V and J genes are TRBV5-1 and TRBJ1-1; 7 bases are shared with TRBD1. CDR1 and CDR2 from the germline V gene are SGHRS and YFSETQ. This CDR3 has 13 residues. The J segment lost 3 bases and the V segment lost 4 bases, leaving 3 bases of the junction unmatched. CDR3 DNA sequence: TGCGCCAGCAGCGGGGGACAGCACACTGAAGCTTTCTTT. Protein: CASSGGQHTEAFF.

In its sample, this clonotype was seen many times. V is TRBV27 and J is TRBJ2-1, with TRBD2 identical over 14 bases. Losses at the gene ends were 5 bases for V and 7 bases for J; bases not matched to a gene: 7. Germline lookup yields CDR1 MNHEY and CDR2 SMNVEV (reference sequence). This CDR3 comprises 16 residues. Here the CDR3 reads CASSTLTSGRGNEQFF. DNA for the CDR3: TGTGCCAGCAGTACATTGACTAGCGGGAGGGGAAATGAGCAGTTCTTC.

This clonotype was counted ten times or more. The chain carries TRBV12-3 or TRBV12-4 and TRBJ1-6; weak D call: TRBD1 (5 bases). The CDR3 consists of 14 residues. V was cut by 0 bases and J by 8 bases, with 8 bases left in between. In DNA form, the CDR3 reads TGTGCCAGCAGTTTAGCGACAGCCTATTCACCCCTCCACTTT. It encodes CASSLATAYSPLHF.

Remarks on this clonotype: A read error may account for a junction end that differs from germline. CDR3 DNA: TGCAGCGTGGAAGACAGGAAGGTCACAGATACGCAGTATTTT. Protein sequence: CSVEDRKVTDTQYF. The chain uses TRBV29-1 and TRBJ2-3; TRBD1 might be the D (6 bases). The CDR3 totals 14 residues. In germline, CDR1 is SQVTM, CDR2 ANQGSEA.

This clonotype was counted many times. The V and J genes are TRBV3-1 and TRBJ2-7; D ambiguous. This CDR3 has 13 residues. Germline V gives CDR1 LGHDT, CDR2 YNNKEL (reference sequence). The V and J ends lost 0 bases and 2 bases respectively, with 5 bases between them. The DNA of the CDR3 is TGTGCCAGCAGCCAAGACTCAGCCTACGAGCAGTACTTC. Its translation is CASSQDSAYEQYF.

The rearrangement joins TRBV19 to TRBJ2-7, with D maybe TRBD2 (6 bases). Trimming cost V 0 bases and J 1 base, with 10 bases left between them. Germline CDR1 and CDR2: LNHDA and SQIVND (reference sequence). The length of the CDR3 is 15 residues. CDR3 DNA sequence: TGTGCCAGTAGTATAGATCGCGGGGCTTCCTACGAGCAGTACTTC. Encoded protein: CASSIDRGASYEQYF.

This clonotype has at least ten counts. In DNA, the CDR3 is TGCGCCAGCAGGCCCCACCTAGCGGGCCTAAGCTCCTACAATGAGCAGTTCTTC. Translation: CASRPHLAGLSSYNEQFF. V usage is TRBV5-1 and J usage is TRBJ2-1, with 8 nucleotides matching TRBD2. With 5 bases clipped from V and 0 bases from J, the junction kept 13 bases outside the gene matches. The CDR3 loop spans 18 amino acids. Germline-derived CDR1 and CDR2 are SGHRS and YFSETQ.

This clonotype showed up many times. The V gene is TRBV12-3 or TRBV12-4, the J gene TRBJ1-5; D not certain. Trimming took 3 bases from V and 2 from J, leaving 11 bases between them. The CDR3 runs to 15 residues. CDR3 sequence (DNA): TGTGCCAGCAGTTTGGATTGGGCCCGCAATCAGCCCCAGCATTTT. It specifies CASSLDWARNQPQHF.

The CDR3 sequence is CASTPGDREFDEQYF. The CDR3 DNA reads TGTGCCAGCACCCCTGGGGACAGGGAATTCGATGAGCAGTACTTC. The V and J genes are TRBV28 and TRBJ2-7, with 9 nucleotides matching TRBD1. The CDR3 has 15 residues. Germline CDR1 is MDHEN and CDR2 is SYDVKM. V shed 7 bases, J shed 7 bases, and the junction held 14 bases outside the gene matches.

This clonotype has at least ten counts. The genes are TRBV28 and TRBJ2-1; no definite D call. Looked up from germline, CDR1 is MDHEN and CDR2 is SYDVKM. The CDR3 spans 15 residues. The V gene lost 7 bases and the J gene lost 0 bases, with 13 bases spanning the gap. CDR3 loop: CASISTGLSYNEQFF. As DNA, the CDR3 is TGTGCCAGCATTTCAACCGGTCTCTCCTACAATGAGCAGTTCTTC.

In its sample, this clonotype was seen many times. The CDR3 loop reads CASSLAFGSGNTIYF. The CDR3 DNA reads TGTGCCAGCAGCTTGGCGTTCGGCTCTGGAAACACCATATATTTT. The V call is TRBV7-9, the J call TRBJ1-3; D not certain. The germline CDR1 and CDR2 sequences are SEHNR and FQNEAQ (reference sequence). V was shortened by 3 bases and J by 0 bases, with 9 bases between the two germline ends. The CDR3 spans 15 residues. Complete variable domain (other parts from reference TRBV7-9 and TRBJ1-3): DTGVSQNPRHKITKRGQNVTFRCDPISEHNRLYWYRQTLGQGPEFLTYFQNEAQLEKSRLLSDRFSAERPKGSFSTLEIQRTEQGDSAMYLCASSLAFGSGNTIYFGEGSWLTVV.

This clonotype has more than one count but fewer than ten. This chain uses TRBV12-3 or TRBV12-4 with TRBJ2-1; D is ambiguous. Trimming removed 0 bases from V and 0 bases from J, with 9 bases in between. This CDR3 has 16 amino acids. CDR3 in DNA: TGTGCCAGCAGTTTAGCGGACCGAAGCTCCTACAATGAGCAGTTCTTC. This codes for CASSLADRSSYNEQFF.

This chain uses TRBV2 with TRBJ2-2, with D possibly TRBD1 on 5 matching bases. This CDR3 spans 15 amino acids. Germline V gene sequence: CDR1 SNHLY, CDR2 FYNNEI. V was cut by 5 bases and J by 7 bases, with 17 bases left in between. As DNA, the CDR3 is TGTGCCAGCAGTAAATCGACAGTTATAGGCGGGGAGCTGTTTTTT. The encoded protein is CASSKSTVIGGELFF.